This T cell receptor beta chain was sequenced during a study of shared clonotypes between healthy human individuals. About the research overall: Those who served as donors were a couple of women and three men between the ages of 18 and 49. Three plates each covered CD4 naive and memory; CD8 naive two, CD8 memory one. Study conclusions and caveats: Across a handful of donors, naive CD4 shared 5% to 6%, naive CD8 more than 3%, memory CD4 2.3%, memory CD8 under 0.5%.

Produced via immunoSEQ multiplex PCR; TCRdb's table is partial and in-frame only. The sample consists of a few million clones, 90% to 95% of them appearing once. Germline CDR1 SGHDT, CDR2 YYEEEE. The V and J ends lost 1 base and 2 bases respectively, with 13 bases between them. This CDR3 has 16 residues. Turning to this clone: No antigen is known for it.

The chain is built from TRBV5-6 and TRBJ1-3, with a tentative D call TRBD1 (5 bases). Sequences were obtained from naive CD4+ T cells from PBMCs. Subset here: CD45RA+ positively selected. The TCR comes from a man between 18 and 35 years old in good health. Some clones in this sample may be carry-over from other donors' samples. DNA for the CDR3: TGTGCCAGCAGCTTGTTTCGGGGACCTGCTGGAAACACCATATATTTT. Protein sequence: CASSLFRGPAGNTIYF.